This is a list of T cell receptor beta chains from one sample in a study of blood T cells in healthy people across ages. TCRdb processed the 5' RACE reads anew with MiXCR; each CDR3 protein has one entry. Of 1.5 million to 2 million distinct CDR3 sequences in the sample, just under 50% were seen once. The source material was blood. The receptor source for this set is a woman aged 35 to 49 in good health. Both conserved end residues are trimmed from each CDR3.

v_call: TRBV9
j_call: TRBJ2-3
cdr3_aa: ASSVALSLAGATDTQY

v_call: TRBV7-2
j_call: TRBJ2-1
cdr3_aa: ASSLGWGPYNEQF

v_call: TRBV12-3/TRBV12-4
j_call: TRBJ2-7
cdr3_aa: ASSLAERGYEQY

v_call: TRBV7-9
j_call: TRBJ1-2
cdr3_aa: ASSQGTGTGYGYT

v_call: TRBV7-8
j_call: TRBJ2-7
cdr3_aa: ASSLGFDEQY

v_call: TRBV27
j_call: TRBJ1-2
cdr3_aa: ASSPTGSYYGYT

v_call: TRBV7-6
j_call: TRBJ2-3
cdr3_aa: ASSAGTGGGTDTQY

v_call: TRBV6-6
j_call: TRBJ1-2
cdr3_aa: ASSYGRQVENYGYT

v_call: TRBV7-9
j_call: TRBJ2-5
cdr3_aa: ASAISQIFKETQY

v_call: TRBV27
j_call: -
cdr3_aa: ASTPGTGFGETQY

v_call: TRBV6-6
j_call: TRBJ1-6
cdr3_aa: ASKGTGTDNSPLH